This entry is about one T cell receptor (beta chain). Its antigen remains unidentified. The data stem from a study of OX40 agonist ivuxolimab in advanced cancers. Study context: Ivuxolimab is a fully human IgG2 antibody that activates OX40 (CD134). Across the patients, intravenous ivuxolimab was delivered every 2 weeks at 0.01 to 10 mg/kg.

Study outcomes and limitations: Determination of antigen specificity was not performed for the expanded peripheral T cells. Partial responders receiving 0.1-3.0 mg/kg showed among the lowest clonal expansion.

With 7 bases removed from V and 1 base from J, the gap between germline ends came to 12 bases. Per germline, CDR1 LNHDA and CDR2 SQIVND (reference sequence). The CDR3 contains 14 residues. Repertoires were generated with immunoSEQ multiplex PCR, while TCRdb's copy carries only in-frame clones and drops some. The table shows around 80,000 clones, with approximately 89% occurring only once. The sequence was collected from an adult with an advanced solid tumor such as melanoma, head and neck, liver or kidney cancer. The chain is built from TRBV19 and TRBJ2-3; no firm D call. Material: CD4+ or CD8+ T cells sorted from blood, obtained in a trial of the OX40 agonist ivuxolimab. CDR3 amino acids: CASTTSWGTDTQYF. The CDR3 nucleotides read TGTGCCAGTACCACCTCTTGGGGCACAGATACGCAGTATTTT.